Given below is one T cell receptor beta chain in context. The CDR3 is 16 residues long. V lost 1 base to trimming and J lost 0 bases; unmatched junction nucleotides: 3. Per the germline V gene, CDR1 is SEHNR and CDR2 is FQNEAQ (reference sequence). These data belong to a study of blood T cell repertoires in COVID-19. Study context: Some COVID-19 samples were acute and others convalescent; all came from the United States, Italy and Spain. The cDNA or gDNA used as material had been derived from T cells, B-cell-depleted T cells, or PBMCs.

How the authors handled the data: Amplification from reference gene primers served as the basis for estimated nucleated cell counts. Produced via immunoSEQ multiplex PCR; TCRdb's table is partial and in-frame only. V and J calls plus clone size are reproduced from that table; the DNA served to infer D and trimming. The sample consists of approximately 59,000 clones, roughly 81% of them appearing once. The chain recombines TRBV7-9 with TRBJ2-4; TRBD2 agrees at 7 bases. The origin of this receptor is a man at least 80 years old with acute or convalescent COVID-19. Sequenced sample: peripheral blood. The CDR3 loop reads CASSLGAGVAKNIQYF. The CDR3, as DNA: TGTGCCAGCAGCTTAGGGGCGGGAGTAGCCAAAAACATTCAGTACTTC.